This T cell receptor (beta chain) was documented in a study of cytomegalovirus exposure and HLA in healthy donors. The study's findings and limits: Earlier analysis found most TCR beta V segments productive about 90% or about 30% of the time.

There are 19 residues in the CDR3. V lost 5 bases and J lost 0; bases outside the gene matches: 14. CDR1 and CDR2 from the germline V gene are SGHAT and FQNNGV. In the case of this clone: Antigen unknown.

PCR employed 60 Vbeta and 13 Jbeta primers. The protocol was immunoSEQ multiplex PCR, while the TCRdb copy is restricted to in-frame clones and leaves out a portion. This sample has around 170,000 clones; 80% to 85% occur once, and the top ten carry 0.8%. This chain connects TRBV11-2 to TRBJ2-1, with 9 bases aligning to TRBD2. The source is a young woman in good health and CMV-seronegative. Specimen: PBMCs. CDR3 residues: CASSMGFGVTSGSYNEQFF. The DNA for the CDR3 is TGTGCCAGCAGCATGGGGTTTGGGGTGACTAGCGGCTCCTACAATGAGCAGTTCTTC.